This record looks at one T cell receptor (beta chain) sequence and its context. This specimen comes from a study of cytomegalovirus exposure and HLA in healthy donors. V dropped 4 bases and J dropped 7; count of bases not matched to a gene: 12. This CDR3 region has 15 residues. Germline CDR1 reads KGHSH; CDR2 reads LQKENI. Primers for the PCR totalled 60 Vbeta and 13 Jbeta. Assay: immunoSEQ multiplex PCR; the TCRdb copy retains only in-frame clones and omits some. The table has some 150,000 clones, around 80% seen once. The V call is TRBV18, the J call TRBJ2-7, with 8 bases that match TRBD2. The specimen sequenced was PBMCs. The source is a man aged 40-50 years in good health and CMV-seronegative. Here the CDR3 reads CASSLRDGSGVEQYF. The CDR3 DNA follows: TGTGCCAGCTCACTCCGGGATGGTAGCGGGGTGGAGCAGTACTTC.